This T cell receptor (beta chain) was sequenced during a study of Ad26.COV2.S vaccination and SARS-CoV-2 variants. The method was immunoSEQ multiplex PCR; TCRdb's version includes in-frame clones alone and lacks a portion of them. Seen here are about 350,000 clones, 92% observed once, and the top ten hold roughly 3.9%. As concerns this clone: What it binds is unknown.

Germline CDR1 is LNHDA and CDR2 is SQIVND (reference sequence). The CDR3 has 15 residues. The V and J ends lost 3 bases and 0 bases respectively, with 9 bases between them. Findings of the study overall: Possibly, TCR breadth and depth analyses underestimated total T cell responses.

This sample comprised peripheral blood, obtained after recovery from COVID-19. V is TRBV19 and J is TRBJ2-4; D gene unclear. This TCR derives from a human donor who had recovered from COVID-19. This chain's CDR3 is CASSIGAAAKNIQYF. CDR3 DNA sequence: TGTGCCAGTAGTATCGGAGCAGCAGCCAAAAACATTCAGTACTTC.